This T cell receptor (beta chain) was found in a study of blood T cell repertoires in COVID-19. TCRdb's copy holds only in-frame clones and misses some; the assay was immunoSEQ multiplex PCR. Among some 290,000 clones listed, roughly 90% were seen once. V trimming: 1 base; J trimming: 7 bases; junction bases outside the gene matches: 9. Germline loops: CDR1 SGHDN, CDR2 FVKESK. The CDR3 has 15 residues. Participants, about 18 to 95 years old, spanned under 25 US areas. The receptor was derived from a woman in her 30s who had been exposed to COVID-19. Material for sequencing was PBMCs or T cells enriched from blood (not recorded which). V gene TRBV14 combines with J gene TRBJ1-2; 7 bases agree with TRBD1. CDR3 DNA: TGTGCCAGCAGCCAAGTCTCTTGGGCAGGGGGTGGCTACACCTTC. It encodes CASSQVSWAGGGYTF.